The 30 T cell receptor beta chains in this list originate from one sample, sequenced in a study of cytomegalovirus exposure and HLA in healthy donors. The study ran its PCR with 60 Vbeta and 13 Jbeta primers. Libraries were prepared by immunoSEQ multiplex PCR; TCRdb keeps only in-frame clonotypes and omits some of them. This sample has about 76,000 clones, with 70% to 85% found just once. The source material was PBMCs. These receptors all stem from a young man in good health and CMV-seronegative.

The rearrangement links TRBV5-1 to TRBJ1-2, with TRBD1 matching 7 bases. In germline, CDR1 is SGHRS, CDR2 YFSETQ. J lost 10 bases, V lost 4 bases, and 10 bases had no gene match. This CDR3 spans 13 amino acids. The CDR3 here is CASSPDRDGYYTF. The CDR3 DNA is TGCGCCAGCAGCCCTGACAGGGATGGTTACTACACCTTC.

The chain employs TRBV10-3 and TRBJ2-7; weak D call: TRBD1 (5 bases). Trimming pared 4 bases from V and 0 bases from J, leaving 13 bases between. Germline assignment: CDR1 ENHRY and CDR2 SYGVKD. This CDR3 has 15 residues. CDR3 nucleotide sequence: TGTGCCATCAGTGGGCAGGGAAGGAGCTCCTACGAGCAGTACTTC. Translated, it gives CAISGQGRSSYEQYF.

This clone was counted between two and nine times. This chain joins TRBV25-1 and TRBJ1-5, with D perhaps TRBD1 (5 bases). The CDR3 consists of 12 residues. The V gene lost 6 bases and the J gene lost 11 bases, with 14 bases spanning the gap. CDR1 is MGHDK, CDR2 SYGVNS, per germline. The CDR3 loop reads CASSEGAQAQHF. The CDR3 DNA sequence: TGTGCCAGCAGCGAAGGGGCCCAAGCCCAGCATTTT.

J is TRBJ2-3 and V is TRBV29-1; 9 bases fit TRBD1. The germline gives CDR1 SQVTM, CDR2 ANQGSEA. This CDR3 comprises 15 residues. V trimming: 3 bases; J trimming: 4 bases; junction bases outside the gene matches: 8. CDR3 in amino acids: CSVEGSGQGADTQYF. The CDR3 region has the DNA TGCAGCGTTGAGGGATCGGGACAGGGCGCAGATACGCAGTATTTT.

This chain uses TRBV6-5 with TRBJ1-5; a possible D gene is TRBD1 (6 bases). The germline V gene encodes CDR1 MNHEY and CDR2 SVGAGI. This CDR3 contains 16 residues. V was clipped by 4 bases and J by 4 bases, with 17 bases between them. CDR3 in amino acids: CASSSRDNSPNQPQHF. For the CDR3, the DNA is TGTGCCAGCAGTTCCCGGGACAATAGCCCTAATCAGCCCCAGCATTTT.

This clone occurred once. The V and J genes are TRBV18 and TRBJ2-1, with a weak D call TRBD1 (6 bases). The V end was cut by 3 bases, the J end by 8 bases, with 17 bases between. From germline, CDR1 is KGHSH and CDR2 LQKENI. The CDR3 loop spans 15 amino acids. For the CDR3, the DNA is TGTGCCAGCTCACCGATAGAAATGACAGGCGATGAGCAGTTCTTC. Amino acids: CASSPIEMTGDEQFF.

The rearrangement joins TRBV5-1 to TRBJ2-2, with D possibly matching TRBD1 (6 bases). Trimming took off 2 bases at V and 7 bases at J, with 15 bases between the two ends. The CDR3 is 15 amino acids. Germline CDR1 reads SGHRS; CDR2 reads YFSETQ. The CDR3 nucleotides read TGCGCCAGCAGCTTAAGACAGGATCAGGGCGGGGAGCTGTTTTTT. Translated, it gives CASSLRQDQGGELFF.

The chain uses TRBV27 and TRBJ2-7, with 13 positions matching TRBD2. V was clipped by 7 bases and J by 5 bases; unmatched bases: 11. The CDR3 contains 16 residues. CDR1 is MNHEY, CDR2 SMNVEV, per germline (reference sequence). The CDR3 DNA is TGTGCCAGCAAATCCGGACTAGCGGGAGAGGAGGACGAGCAGTACTTC. Amino acid sequence: CASKSGLAGEEDEQYF.

The chain has TRBV6-1 and TRBJ2-4; TRBD1 matches 7 bases. The CDR3 runs to 13 residues. Germline lookup yields CDR1 MNHNS and CDR2 SASEGT. V trimming: 1 base; J trimming: 6 bases; junction bases outside the gene matches: 0. This chain's CDR3 is CASSEDRGNIQYF. CDR3 DNA: TGTGCCAGCAGTGAAGACAGGGGAAACATTCAGTACTTC.

There are a few counts of this clone. The chain joins TRBV7-8 to TRBJ1-4; D is unresolved. Germline CDR1 is SGHVS and CDR2 is FQNEAQ. This CDR3 has 15 residues. The V end was cut by 5 bases, the J end by 4 bases, with 14 bases between. The chain's CDR3 is CASSANEVNNEKLFF. The CDR3 coding sequence is TGTGCCAGCAGCGCTAACGAGGTTAATAATGAAAAACTGTTTTTT.

The count of this clone is one. A read error may account for a junction end that differs from germline. V and J are TRBV7-9 and TRBJ2-3; 7 nucleotides agree with TRBD2. Germline loops: CDR1 SEHNR, CDR2 FQNEAQ (reference sequence). This CDR3 has 15 amino acids. The CDR3 region is CSSSLSSGYTDTQYF. CDR3 bases: TGTTCCAGCAGCTTGTCTAGCGGCTACACAGATACGCAGTATTTT. Full variable domain (rest looked up from reference TRBV7-9 and TRBJ2-3): DTGVSQNPRHKITKRGQNVTFRCDPISEHNRLYWYRQTLGQGPEFLTYFQNEAQLEKSRLLSDRFSAERPKGSFSTLEIQRTEQGDSAMYLCSSSLSSGYTDTQYFGPGTRLTVL.

This clone was counted only a few times. The chain recombines TRBV7-9 with TRBJ1-2; D might be TRBD1 (5 bases). Trimming took off 1 base at V and 10 bases at J, with 10 bases between the two ends. This CDR3 is built from 12 residues. The V gene's germline CDR1 is SEHNR and CDR2 FQNEAQ (reference sequence). In nucleotides, the CDR3 is TGTGCCAGCAGCTTAGAGGGGCGGGACTACACCTTC. Translating gives CASSLEGRDYTF.

The chain carries TRBV9 and TRBJ2-7, with a tentative D call TRBD2 (6 bases). The germline V gene has CDR1 SGDLS and CDR2 YYNGEE. The CDR3 sequence is 15 residues long. Between the trimmed V and J ends, which lost 0 bases and 6 bases, there was a span of 16 bases. The CDR3, as DNA: TGTGCCAGCAGCGTAGTGGGGACTTGGACGGGCGAGCAGTACTTC. It is translated as CASSVVGTWTGEQYF.

The chain is built from TRBV7-9 and TRBJ1-2; 9 bases map to TRBD1. V dropped 3 bases and J dropped 0; count of bases not matched to a gene: 8. Germline assignment: CDR1 SEHNR and CDR2 FQNEAQ (reference sequence). The CDR3 contains 17 residues. The CDR3 nucleotides read TGTGCCAGCAGCTTGGACAGGGGACATTATTCTAACTATGGCTACACCTTC. It is translated as CASSLDRGHYSNYGYTF.

This clone was detected once. The genes are TRBV5-4 and TRBJ1-2; weak D call: TRBD1 (6 bases). There are 13 residues in the CDR3. V was trimmed by 2 bases and J by 8 bases, leaving 13 bases between them. Germline V gives CDR1 SGHNT, CDR2 YYREEE (reference sequence). DNA for the CDR3: TGTGCCAGCAGCTTCGACAGGTCGTGGGGCTACACCTTC. Its translation is CASSFDRSWGYTF.

The chain has TRBV11-3 and TRBJ2-2, with 16 positions matching TRBD2. The V gene end was trimmed by 3 bases and the J gene end by 6 bases; junction bases not matched to a gene: 7. The CDR3 totals 18 residues. Germline CDR1 and CDR2: SGHNT and YENEEA. The CDR3 here is CASSFSGTSGGAAGELFF. The CDR3 DNA is TGTGCCAGCAGCTTCTCCGGGACTAGCGGGGGGGCCGCCGGGGAGCTGTTTTTT.

V gene TRBV7-6 combines with J gene TRBJ2-2, with TRBD2 identical over 11 bases. Per germline, CDR1 SGHVS and CDR2 FNYEAQ. The CDR3 is 16 amino acids. Trimming at V came to 5 bases and at J to 3 bases, leaving 5 bases not matched to a gene. The CDR3: CASSAIAGGHTGELFF. As DNA, the CDR3 is TGTGCCAGCAGCGCAATAGCGGGGGGGCACACCGGGGAGCTGTTTTTT.

The J gene is TRBJ1-1, the V gene TRBV7-2; tentatively, D is TRBD1 (5 bases). The germline V gene has CDR1 SGHTA and CDR2 FQGNSA. Trimming cost V 5 bases and J 6 bases, with 13 bases left between them. There are 13 residues in the CDR3. CDR3 DNA: TGTGCCAGCAGCCGGGTAGTAGGGGCTGAAGCTTTCTTT. This translates into CASSRVVGAEAFF.

J is TRBJ2-1 and V is TRBV13; 10 bases are shared with TRBD2. Germline CDR1 reads PRHDT; CDR2 reads FYEKMQ (reference sequence). This CDR3 has 14 residues. Trimming took 3 bases from V and 6 from J; bases not matched to a gene: 2. CDR3 DNA: TGTGCCAGCAGCTTGGGGACTAGCGTCAATGAGCAGTTCTTC. Translation: CASSLGTSVNEQFF.

This chain joins TRBV5-4 and TRBJ1-2; 10 positions agree with TRBD1. V dropped 4 bases and J dropped 5; count of bases not matched to a gene: 8. This CDR3 has 15 residues. CDR1 and CDR2 (germline): SGHNT, YYREEE (reference sequence). In DNA, the CDR3 is TGTGCCAGCAGCGGAGGGACAGGGGTCTTTTATGGCTACACCTTC. The encoded protein is CASSGGTGVFYGYTF.

The chain joins TRBV5-8 to TRBJ2-5; D perhaps matches TRBD1 (6 bases). V lost 2 bases and J 4 bases, leaving 12 bases between the germline ends. The CDR3 length is 14 residues. Germline CDR1 reads SGHTS; CDR2 reads YDEGEE. CDR3 region: CASSLRGHLETQYF. In DNA form, the CDR3 reads TGTGCCAGCAGCTTAAGGGGACACCTAGAGACCCAGTACTTC.

This clone was counted a single time. The chain recombines TRBV7-9 with TRBJ2-1; 7 bases fit TRBD1. The CDR3 totals 15 residues. CDR1 is SEHNR, CDR2 FQNEAQ, per germline (reference sequence). V lost 6 bases and J lost 6; bases outside the gene matches: 11. The CDR3 reads CASSQRDREPNEQFF. Here the CDR3 DNA reads TGTGCCAGCAGTCAACGAGACAGGGAGCCCAATGAGCAGTTCTTC.

The chain joins TRBV7-2 to TRBJ1-2; 9 bases map to TRBD1. CDR1 and CDR2 from the germline V gene are SGHTA and FQGNSA. V was pared by 4 bases and J by 1 base, with 4 bases of the junction left unmatched. The CDR3 is 15 residues long. CDR3 coding DNA: TGTGCCAGCAGCTCAGACAGGGGGTATAACTATGGCTACACCTTC. This encodes CASSSDRGYNYGYTF. The entire variable domain, with the rest obtained from reference TRBV7-2 and TRBJ1-2, is as follows: GAGVSQSPSNKVTEKGKDVELRCDPISGHTALYWYRQSLGQGLEFLIYFQGNSAPDKSGLPSDRFSAERTGGSVSTLTIQRTQQEDSAVYLCASSSDRGYNYGYTFGSGTRLTVV.

The chain employs TRBV10-1 and TRBJ2-3; 7 bases map to TRBD2. The CDR3 is made up of 16 amino acids. After removal of 6 bases from V and 7 bases from J, the junction contained 16 bases not matched to a gene. In germline, CDR1 is WNHNN, CDR2 SYGVQD (reference sequence). The CDR3 spells CASRGGPAVGGNTQYF. CDR3 DNA sequence: TGCGCCAGCAGGGGAGGGCCCGCGGTAGGAGGAAATACGCAGTATTTT.

This clone is a singleton in its sample. The chain recombines TRBV27 with TRBJ2-3; D is undetermined. V shed 2 bases and J shed 3 bases, with 12 bases lying between them. Germline loops: CDR1 MNHEY, CDR2 SMNVEV (reference sequence). The CDR3 is 15 residues long. As DNA, the CDR3 is TGTGCCAGCAGTTTAATCGCGCTCCTTACAGATACGCAGTATTTT. It yields the protein CASSLIALLTDTQYF.

This clone was counted between two and nine times. Other DNA variants within this sample encode the same CDR3. The gene calls are TRBV20-1 and TRBJ2-7; weak D call: TRBD1 (5 bases). Germline V gene lookup returns CDR1 DFQATT and CDR2 SNEGSKA (reference sequence). V shed 3 bases and J shed 5 bases, with 8 bases lying between them. The CDR3 has 11 residues. The CDR3 spells CSASQGNEQYF. The CDR3 nucleotides read TGCAGTGCTAGTCAGGGAAACGAGCAGTACTTC.

This clone was observed a handful of times. The V call is TRBV4-1, the J call TRBJ1-5; 7 nucleotides agree with TRBD1. V lost 2 bases to trimming and J lost 7 bases; unmatched junction nucleotides: 5. The germline V gene has CDR1 MGHRA and CDR2 YSYEKL. CDR3 size: 14 residues. CDR3 region: CASSQFQGEQPQHF. CDR3 DNA: TGCGCCAGCAGCCAATTTCAGGGGGAACAGCCCCAGCATTTT.

The chain couples TRBV7-9 to TRBJ2-7, with D perhaps matching TRBD2 (5 bases). Trimming cost V 4 bases and J 4 bases, with 14 bases left between them. This CDR3 contains 14 residues. Germline V CDR1 and CDR2: SEHNR, FQNEAQ (reference sequence). The CDR3, as DNA: TGTGCCAGCAGCTACTCCCCCCCGGGATACGAGCAGTACTTC. This translates into CASSYSPPGYEQYF.

The V gene is TRBV6-6, the J gene TRBJ2-3; a weak D match, TRBD2 (5 bases). Trimming removed 6 bases from V and 4 bases from J, with 17 bases in between. The germline CDR1 and CDR2 sequences are MNHNY and SVGAGI (reference sequence). CDR3 length: 15 amino acids. The CDR3 nucleotides read TGTGCCAGCAGCTGGGGAGTAGCAGGTGCAGATACGCAGTATTTT. This gives the protein CASSWGVAGADTQYF.

The DNA of the CDR3 is TGCAGCGTTGAAGCCAAAGGGAGAGACAGGGATCTCTATGGCTACACCTTC. This encodes CSVEAKGRDRDLYGYTF. The chain combines TRBV29-1 with TRBJ1-2, with 7 bases fitting TRBD1. Germline trimming cut 1 base from V and 4 bases from J; bases unmatched to any gene: 15. CDR3 length: 17 amino acids. From germline, CDR1 is SQVTM and CDR2 ANQGSEA.